The source of this TCR beta chain is a study of T cells in narcolepsy. Here immunoSEQ multiplex PCR was the method, and the copy in TCRdb shows in-frame clones only, minus some. The profile covers 30,000 to 45,000 clones, with about 85% appearing a single time and 1.5% to 2% taken by the ten largest. A note on this clone: Its target is unknown.

Study-level findings and limits: Blood of same and different patients, but not healthy controls, reportedly held recurring autoreactive clonotypes. In some patient and control memory CD4+ samples, autoreactive clones were absent.

This TCR derives from a human donor with narcolepsy. Sequencing was carried out using CD45RA- memory CD4+ T cells from PBMCs.

Here the CDR3 DNA reads TGTGCCTGGATGGGACCCAGCACAGATACGCAGTATTTT. Its protein product is CAWMGPSTDTQYF. The genes are TRBV30 and TRBJ2-3; D may match TRBD1 or TRBD2 (5 bases each). With 4 bases removed from V and 0 bases from J, the gap between germline ends came to 8 bases. CDR1 is GTSNPN and CDR2 is SVGIG in the germline V gene (reference sequence). The CDR3 sequence is 13 residues long. The variable domain in full, with the rest retrieved from reference TRBV30 and TRBJ2-3, is SQTIHQWPATLVQPVGSPLSLECTVEGTSNPNLYWYRQAAGRGLQLLFYSVGIGQISSEVPQNLSASRPQDRQFILSSKKLLLSDSGFYLCAWMGPSTDTQYFGPGTRLTVL.